Sequencing of this T cell receptor beta chain was carried out in a study of cytomegalovirus exposure and HLA in healthy donors. The PCR had 60 Vbeta and 13 Jbeta primers. Measured with immunoSEQ multiplex PCR; TCRdb has only the in-frame clones, and not every one. This table holds over 100,000 clones, more than 75% found once. Findings and limits, study-wide: By HLA locus, TCR association rates varied in a later analysis, with DRB1 showing the most and HLA-C the fewest. CMV serostatus alone was available as immune exposure information.

V lost 0 bases and J 0 bases, leaving 8 bases between the germline ends. The CDR3 is made up of 15 amino acids. Germline CDR1 reads MNHEY; CDR2 reads SVGAGI. To note about this clone: Its antigen is unidentified.

The sequence came from a female donor in good health and CMV-seronegative. J is TRBJ1-1 and V is TRBV6-5, with D perhaps matching TRBD1 (5 bases). The sequencing sample was made of PBMCs. In DNA, the CDR3 is TGTGCCAGCAGTTACTCGCCAGGGTTGAACACTGAAGCTTTCTTT. Translating it yields CASSYSPGLNTEAFF.